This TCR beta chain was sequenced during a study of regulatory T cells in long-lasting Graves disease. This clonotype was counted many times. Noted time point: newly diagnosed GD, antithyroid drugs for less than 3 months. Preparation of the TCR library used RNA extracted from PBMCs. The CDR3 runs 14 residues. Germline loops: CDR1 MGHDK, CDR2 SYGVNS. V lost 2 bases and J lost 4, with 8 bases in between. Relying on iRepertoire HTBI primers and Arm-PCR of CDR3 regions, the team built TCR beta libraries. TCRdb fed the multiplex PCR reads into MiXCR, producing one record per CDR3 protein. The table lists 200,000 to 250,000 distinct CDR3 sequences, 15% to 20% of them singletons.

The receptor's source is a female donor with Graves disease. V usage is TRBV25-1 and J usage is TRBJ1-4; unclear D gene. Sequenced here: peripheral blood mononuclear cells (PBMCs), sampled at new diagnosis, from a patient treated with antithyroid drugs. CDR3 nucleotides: TGTGCCAGCAGTGAAGACGGACTTAATGAAAAACTGTTTTTT. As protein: CASSEDGLNEKLFF.